This TCR beta chain comes out of a study of PD-1 blockade in classical Hodgkin lymphoma. A note on this clone: Its antigen remains unknown.

The ends were cut back, 9 bases at V and 6 bases at J, with 18 bases in the middle. CDR3 length: 13 residues. Germline CDR1 and CDR2: WSHSY and SAAADI. Patients all relapsed after autologous stem cell transplantation, and there was variation in brentuximab vedotin exposure. Complete response, partial response or progressive disease was each patient's best response. Study results and caveats: With CD4+ cells, TCR diversity rose significantly by C4D1, but not with CD8+ cells.

The repertoire was sequenced with immunoSEQ multiplex PCR; TCRdb's copy has only in-frame clones and lacks some. The repertoire holds some 13,000 clones, with over 75% as singletons. The material was peripheral blood mononuclear cells (PBMCs), obtained at baseline. The clonotype was recovered from a human donor with classical Hodgkin lymphoma. The chain combines TRBV10-2 with TRBJ2-7; D call uncertain. The CDR3 DNA reads TGCGCCAGTGCCGGGTCCGGGCGTACCGAGCAGTACTTC. Amino acids: CASAGSGRTEQYF.